One TCR beta chain is described in this entry. Its specificity is unknown. The data were taken from a study of PD-1 blockade in classical Hodgkin lymphoma. Relapses following autologous stem cell transplantation were seen in all patients, with brentuximab vedotin exposure varying. The study, taken as a whole, reports: Baseline diversity resembling that of newly diagnosed patients was seen in complete responders. A reduction in baseline TCR diversity was reportedly seen in newly diagnosed patients relative to healthy donors. Unlike CD8+ TCR diversity, which did not rise significantly by C4D1, CD4+ TCR diversity did. The origin of the repertoire differences remains undefined, with disease activity or prior therapy as possible causes.

V was shortened by 0 bases and J by 6 bases, with 15 bases between the two germline ends. In germline, CDR1 is MNHNY, CDR2 SVGAGI (reference sequence). The CDR3 runs to 15 residues. Sequencing was performed with immunoSEQ multiplex PCR; in TCRdb, only in-frame clones are kept and a portion is missing. This sample carries around 150,000 clones, 78% of them seen once, and the ten largest clones take 9.2%. This TCR came from a human donor with classical Hodgkin lymphoma. J is TRBJ2-7 and V is TRBV6-6; D might be TRBD1 (6 bases). The specimen was peripheral blood mononuclear cells (PBMCs), collected before the second cycle of nivolumab. The CDR3 region is CASSYSGGPASEQYF. CDR3 sequence (DNA): TGTGCCAGCAGTTACTCTGGGGGCCCGGCATCCGAGCAGTACTTC.